Following are 22 T cell receptor beta chains from one sample sequenced in a study of spatial heterogeneity in lung cancer. TCRdb processed the 5' RACE reads anew with MiXCR; each CDR3 protein has one entry. Here the sample spans roughly 70,000 distinct CDR3 sequences, around 9.3% being singletons. Time point denoted: blood at routine non-recurrence follow-up after resection. The material sequenced was PBMCs, taken at follow-up. These receptors were obtained from a female donor with early-stage non-small cell lung cancer.

Many counts were recorded for this clonotype. Written as DNA, the CDR3 is TGTGCCAGCAGCGTAGGCCCAGTGTTCACAGATACGCAGTATTTT. Protein product: CASSVGPVFTDTQYF. V usage is TRBV9 and J usage is TRBJ2-3; no firm D call. CDR3 length: 15 residues. The V gene lost 0 bases and the J gene lost 2 bases, with 10 bases spanning the gap. Germline-derived CDR1 and CDR2 are SGDLS and YYNGEE.

At least ten counts were recorded for this clonotype. The V gene is TRBV27, the J gene TRBJ2-5; D is ambiguous. Germline V gene data show CDR1 as MNHEY and CDR2 as SMNVEV (reference sequence). CDR3 length equals 13 residues. The V end was cut by 6 bases, the J end by 5 bases, with 13 bases between. CDR3 in DNA: TGTGCCAGCAGCCCCCCGTCGAGGGAGACCCAGTACTTC. As protein: CASSPPSRETQYF.

This clonotype was picked up many times. CDR3 loop: CASSYSMGLAGYQETQYF. In DNA, the CDR3 is TGTGCCAGCAGTTACTCGATGGGACTAGCGGGGTACCAAGAGACCCAGTACTTC. V and J are TRBV6-2 or TRBV6-3 and TRBJ2-5; 13 bases map to TRBD2. This CDR3 spans 18 amino acids. V lost 0 bases, J lost 0 bases, and 4 bases stayed unmatched. Germline V gives CDR1 MNHEY, CDR2 SVGEGT.

This clonotype was counted many times. This chain links TRBV7-9 with TRBJ1-6; TRBD1 aligns across 10 bases. This CDR3 region has 14 residues. The germline gives CDR1 SEHNR, CDR2 FQNEAQ (reference sequence). The V segment lost 4 bases and the J segment 8 bases; nucleotides outside the gene matches: 2. The CDR3 loop reads CASSWDRGYSPLHF. In nucleotides, the CDR3 is TGTGCCAGCAGCTGGGACAGGGGTTATTCACCCCTCCACTTT.

This clonotype was counted at least ten times. The chain is built from TRBV15 and TRBJ1-2, with 8 bases matching TRBD1. CDR1 LNHNV and CDR2 YYDKDF come from the germline V gene (reference sequence). The CDR3 is made up of 16 amino acids. J gave up 4 bases and V 0 bases, and 7 bases lay outside the gene matches. CDR3 residues: CATSRERTGSSYGYTF. As DNA, the CDR3 is TGTGCCACCAGCAGAGAGCGGACAGGGAGTAGCTATGGCTACACCTTC.

This clonotype was counted many times. The chain employs TRBV28 and TRBJ2-7, with TRBD2 as a possible D gene (6 bases). Trimming took 6 bases from V and 4 from J, leaving 19 bases between them. The CDR3 extends over 15 amino acids. Germline CDR1 is MDHEN and CDR2 is SYDVKM. The CDR3 DNA reads as TGTGCCAGCAGGCTTGCGGGGCTAGCGATATACGAGCAGTACTTC. It codes for CASRLAGLAIYEQYF.

This clonotype was picked up many times. The J gene is TRBJ2-2, the V gene TRBV3-1; no definite D call. The CDR3 contains 15 residues. Per germline, CDR1 LGHDT and CDR2 YNNKEL (reference sequence). The V gene lost 0 bases and the J gene lost 2 bases, with 7 bases spanning the gap. The CDR3 DNA sequence: TGTGCCAGCAGCCAAGATTATGTTAACACCGGGGAGCTGTTTTTT. It codes for CASSQDYVNTGELFF. The variable domain in full, with the rest retrieved from reference TRBV3-1 and TRBJ2-2, is DTAVSQTPKYLVTQMGNDKSIKCEQNLGHDTMYWYKQDSKKFLKIMFSYNNKELIINETVPNRFSPKSPDKAHLNLHINSLELGDSAVYFCASSQDYVNTGELFFGEGSRLTVL.

In its sample, this clonotype was seen many times. CDR3: CASSISFKGGTGELFF. The CDR3 bases are TGTGCCAGTAGTATCAGTTTCAAGGGGGGCACCGGGGAGCTGTTTTTT. The chain combines TRBV19 with TRBJ2-2, with D perhaps being TRBD1 or TRBD2 (6 bases each). CDR3 size: 16 residues. The ends were cut back, 3 bases at V and 4 bases at J, with 15 bases in the middle. Germline V CDR1 and CDR2: LNHDA, SQIVND (reference sequence).

V is TRBV20-1 and J is TRBJ2-1; 7 nucleotides agree with TRBD2. CDR1 is DFQATT and CDR2 is SNEGSKA in the germline V gene (reference sequence). With 5 bases clipped from V and 4 bases from J, the junction kept 8 bases outside the gene matches. CDR3 length equals 14 residues. The DNA for the CDR3 is TGCAGTGCTGTAGAGGGGCGGGGGTACAATGAGCAGTTCTTC. This sequence encodes CSAVEGRGYNEQFF.

This clonotype was found many times. The chain links TRBV19 to TRBJ2-2; D gene ambiguous. The V gene's germline CDR1 is LNHDA and CDR2 SQIVND (reference sequence). The germline V and J ends were trimmed by 3 bases and 4 bases, with 6 bases remaining between them. The CDR3 sequence is 13 residues long. As DNA, the CDR3 is TGTGCCAGTAGTATTCAAGGCACCGGGGAGCTGTTTTTT. Its protein product is CASSIQGTGELFF.

This clonotype was seen a few times. The chain recombines TRBV20-1 with TRBJ2-5, with TRBD2 matching 13 bases. J lost 5 bases, V lost 0 bases, and 3 bases had no gene match. Per the germline V gene, CDR1 is DFQATT and CDR2 is SNEGSKA (reference sequence). The CDR3 runs to 15 residues. The CDR3 region has the DNA TGCAGTGCTAGAGATCGACTAGCGGGAGGTGAGACCCAGTACTTC. Protein product: CSARDRLAGGETQYF.

This clonotype was picked up many times. The V call is TRBV20-1, the J call TRBJ2-3; no clear D. Germline V CDR1 and CDR2: DFQATT, SNEGSKA (reference sequence). V lost 7 bases and J 1 base, leaving 15 bases between the germline ends. The CDR3 length is 14 residues. The CDR3 region is CSVSIDGGTDTQYF. The CDR3 DNA reads as TGCAGTGTTTCGATCGACGGTGGCACAGATACGCAGTATTTT.

This clonotype was observed many times. The V call is TRBV29-1, the J call TRBJ2-2, with TRBD2 matching over 14 bases. V trimming: 6 bases; J trimming: 4 bases; junction bases outside the gene matches: 10. The CDR3 sequence is 17 residues long. Germline CDR1 SQVTM, CDR2 ANQGSEA. CDR3 protein: CSVKPGLAGDGTGELFF. The CDR3 DNA reads TGCAGCGTGAAACCGGGACTAGCGGGAGACGGCACCGGGGAGCTGTTTTTT.

This clonotype has a handful of counts. The chain has TRBV11-2 and TRBJ1-3; D call uncertain. Germline assignment: CDR1 SGHAT and CDR2 FQNNGV. Trimming removed 5 bases at V and 1 base at J, with 15 bases between. The CDR3 sequence is 16 residues long. CDR3 DNA: TGTGCCAGCAGCCCGGCCCAGAGCGAATCTGGAAACACCATATATTTT. Protein product: CASSPAQSESGNTIYF. The full variable domain, completed using reference TRBV11-2 and TRBJ1-3, is EAGVAQSPRYKIIEKRQSVAFWCNPISGHATLYWYQQILGQGPKLLIQFQNNGVVDDSQLPKDRFSAERLKGVDSTLKIQPAKLEDSAVYLCASSPAQSESGNTIYFGEGSWLTVV.

There are many counts of this clonotype. This chain links TRBV10-2 with TRBJ2-2, with a weak D call TRBD1 (5 bases). This CDR3 has 11 amino acids. Germline-derived CDR1 and CDR2 are WSHSY and SAAADI. The V end was cut by 6 bases, the J end by 6 bases, with 5 bases between. The CDR3: CASRGAGELFF. The CDR3 nucleotides read TGCGCCAGCAGAGGGGCCGGGGAGCTGTTTTTT.

This clonotype was observed many times. The rearrangement links TRBV7-9 to TRBJ2-7; the D is unclear. The length of the CDR3 is 12 residues. Germline CDR1 SEHNR, CDR2 FQNEAQ (reference sequence). The V end lost 5 bases, the J end lost 1 base, and 6 bases lay between the germline ends. In nucleotides, the CDR3 is TGTGCCAGCAGCAGAGCTTCCTACGAGCAGTACTTC. Translation gives CASSRASYEQYF.

This clonotype showed up many times. The rearrangement joins TRBV20-1 to TRBJ2-7; 9 nucleotides line up with TRBD2. V dropped 6 bases and J dropped 7; count of bases not matched to a gene: 7. CDR3 length equals 12 residues. CDR1 and CDR2 from the germline V gene are DFQATT and SNEGSKA (reference sequence). This CDR3 is CSAREGSREQYF. CDR3 bases: TGCAGTGCGCGGGAGGGCTCTCGGGAGCAGTACTTC.

The chain recombines TRBV6-1 with TRBJ2-2; 7 bases agree with TRBD1. Trimming cost V 5 bases and J 0 bases; bases outside gene matches: 12. Germline CDR1 and CDR2: MNHNS and SASEGT. The CDR3 loop spans 18 amino acids. In DNA, the CDR3 is TGTGCCAGCAGTACCTACAGGGGAAGTGTCTCGAACACCGGGGAGCTGTTTTTT. Its translation: CASSTYRGSVSNTGELFF.

The chain uses TRBV11-2 and TRBJ2-5, with 7 bases identical to TRBD2. The germline gives CDR1 SGHAT, CDR2 FQNNGV. This CDR3 comprises 14 residues. V lost 1 base, J lost 6 bases, and 5 bases stayed unmatched. CDR3 DNA sequence: TGTGCCAGCAGCTTAGTGACTAGCACACAGACCCAGTACTTC. Translating it yields CASSLVTSTQTQYF.

This clonotype turned up a few times. The chain couples TRBV7-2 to TRBJ2-7; D may be TRBD1 (5 bases). This CDR3 has 12 residues. Trimming took 1 base from V and 6 from J, leaving 7 bases between them. CDR1 and CDR2 (germline): SGHTA, FQGNSA. The CDR3 here is CASSLGGAEQYF. CDR3 nucleotide sequence: TGTGCCAGCAGCTTAGGGGGCGCCGAGCAGTACTTC.

In regard to this clonotype: Just one base apart from a much larger clone, this may be a read error. The V and J genes are TRBV19 and TRBJ1-5; 9 bases are shared with TRBD1. This CDR3 region has 15 residues. V was clipped by 5 bases and J by 5 bases; unmatched bases: 7. The germline V gene encodes CDR1 LNHDA and CDR2 SQIVND (reference sequence). The CDR3 loop is CASSLITGGDQPQHF. For the CDR3, the DNA is TGTGCCAGTAGTCTAATTACAGGGGGCGATCAGCCCCAGCATTTT.

This clonotype was counted between two and nine times. The rearrangement uses TRBV20-1 and TRBJ2-7; 14 bases match TRBD2. With V trimmed by 6 bases and J by 1 base, 17 bases remained unmatched. CDR1 and CDR2 from the germline V gene are DFQATT and SNEGSKA (reference sequence). The CDR3 runs 19 residues. The CDR3 is CSATVPFGLAGGGSYEQYF. The DNA for the CDR3 is TGCAGTGCCACAGTCCCATTCGGACTAGCGGGAGGAGGGTCCTACGAGCAGTACTTC.